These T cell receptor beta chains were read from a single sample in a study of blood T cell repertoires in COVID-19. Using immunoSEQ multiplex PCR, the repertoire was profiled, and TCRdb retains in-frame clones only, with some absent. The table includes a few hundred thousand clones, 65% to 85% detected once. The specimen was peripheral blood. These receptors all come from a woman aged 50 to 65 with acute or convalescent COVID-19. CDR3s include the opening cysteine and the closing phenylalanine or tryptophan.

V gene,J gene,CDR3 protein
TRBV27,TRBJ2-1,CASSLSPGKSSYNEQFF
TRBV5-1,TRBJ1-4,CASSPGWTNEKLFF
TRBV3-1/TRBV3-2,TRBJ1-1,CASSQDRTPTEAFF
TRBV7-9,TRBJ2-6,CASVRSGANVLTF
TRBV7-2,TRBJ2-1,CASRSPSPYNEQFF
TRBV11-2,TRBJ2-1,CASSFAGGSIYNEQFF
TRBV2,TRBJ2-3,CASRETGLTDTQYF
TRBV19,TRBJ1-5,CASYPRGLSNQPQHF
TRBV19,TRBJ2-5,CASSTRGSSGGETQYF
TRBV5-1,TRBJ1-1,CASSLDSTNTEAFF
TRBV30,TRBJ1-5,CAWNGRGEPQHF